A single sample is the source of the 15 T cell receptor beta chains below, sequenced in a study of cytomegalovirus exposure and HLA in healthy donors. PCR involved 60 Vbeta and 13 Jbeta primers. TCRdb's copy holds only in-frame clones and misses some; the assay was immunoSEQ multiplex PCR. The data show approximately 140,000 clones, with approximately 84% seen just once and about 2.9% held by the top ten. The sequenced material came from PBMCs. Receptor source: a boy aged 2 to 10 in good health and CMV-seronegative.

This clone was seen a handful of times. The CDR3 DNA reads TGTGCCAGCAGTTTAAAAGCGGAGGCCTATACGCAGTATTTT. It is translated as CASSLKAEAYTQYF. J is TRBJ2-3 and V is TRBV6-6; perhaps TRBD2 as D (5 bases). The CDR3 is 14 residues long. Trimming shortened V by 4 bases and J by 7 bases, and 15 bases separated the two germline ends. Germline lookup yields CDR1 MNHNY and CDR2 SVGAGI (reference sequence).

The chain employs TRBV5-4 and TRBJ2-5, with D possibly matching TRBD1 (6 bases). Germline-derived CDR1 and CDR2 are SGHNT and YYREEE (reference sequence). The CDR3 has 13 amino acids. V was trimmed by 4 bases and J by 2 bases, leaving 9 bases between them. Here the CDR3 reads CASSPGAQETQYF. CDR3 DNA sequence: TGTGCCAGCAGCCCAGGGGCACAAGAGACCCAGTACTTC.

The chain links TRBV4-2 to TRBJ1-1; 9 bases agree with TRBD1. Losses at the gene ends were 0 bases for V and 2 bases for J; bases not matched to a gene: 7. The V gene's germline CDR1 is LGHNA and CDR2 YNFKEQ. The CDR3 consists of 17 residues. CDR3 region: CASSQEDRGGGNTEAFF. The CDR3 DNA reads as TGTGCCAGCAGCCAAGAAGACAGGGGGGGAGGCAACACTGAAGCTTTCTTT.

CDR3 in amino acids: CASSYPPDRLLPANTIYF. CDR3 DNA sequence: TGTGCCAGCAGCTACCCTCCGGACAGGCTTCTTCCGGCAAACACCATATATTTT. V is TRBV5-5 and J is TRBJ1-3; 7 positions agree with TRBD1. From germline, CDR1 is SGHKS and CDR2 YYEKEE (reference sequence). Germline trimming cut 3 bases from V and 6 bases from J; bases unmatched to any gene: 18. This CDR3 has 18 amino acids.

The rearrangement links TRBV19 to TRBJ1-1; D is undetermined. Trimming left V 3 bases short and J 4 bases short, with 12 bases between. This CDR3 comprises 14 residues. Germline V gives CDR1 LNHDA, CDR2 SQIVND (reference sequence). In DNA, the CDR3 is TGTGCCAGTAGTATTCTAGAAGGGAGCACTGAAGCTTTCTTT. Amino acid sequence: CASSILEGSTEAFF.

This clone has more than one count but fewer than ten. This rearrangement joins TRBV5-6 to TRBJ1-2; D is perhaps TRBD1 (5 bases). The germline gives CDR1 SGHDT, CDR2 YYEEEE. V lost 4 bases and J 4 bases, leaving 14 bases between the germline ends. The CDR3 contains 14 residues. The CDR3: CASSAGTAAYGYTF. Written as DNA, the CDR3 is TGTGCCAGCAGCGCGGGGACCGCCGCCTATGGCTACACCTTC.

This sequence joins TRBV6-6 and TRBJ2-7; no clear D gene. Trimming took 0 bases from V and 6 from J, leaving 9 bases between them. The CDR3 totals 13 residues. Germline CDR1 is MNHNY and CDR2 is SVGAGI (reference sequence). The CDR3 protein is CASSYSTQVEQYF. As DNA, the CDR3 is TGTGCCAGCAGTTACTCCACTCAGGTCGAGCAGTACTTC.

The chain combines TRBV6-4 with TRBJ2-3; 9 bases map to TRBD2. This CDR3 is 16 amino acids long. The V and J ends lost 4 bases and 6 bases, in that order; junction bases with no gene match: 11. Looked up from germline, CDR1 is MRHNA and CDR2 is SNTAGT. The CDR3 spells CASSGHGGGAMDTQYF. The CDR3 bases are TGTGCCAGCAGTGGCCACGGCGGGGGGGCGATGGATACGCAGTATTTT.

V is TRBV7-9 and J is TRBJ2-3, with 8 bases identical to TRBD1. With V trimmed by 3 bases and J by 3 bases, 11 bases remained unmatched. Germline CDR1 reads SEHNR; CDR2 reads FQNEAQ (reference sequence). This CDR3 has 17 amino acids. For the CDR3, the DNA is TGTGCCAGCAGCTTCCGACCCAGGGGGCGCTTAACAGATACGCAGTATTTT. Encoded protein: CASSFRPRGRLTDTQYF.

The chain recombines TRBV10-3 with TRBJ1-1, with 9 bases fitting TRBD1. Germline CDR1 reads ENHRY; CDR2 reads SYGVKD. This CDR3 comprises 13 residues. V dropped 7 bases and J dropped 7; count of bases not matched to a gene: 7. The CDR3 DNA is TGTGCCATCACCGGACAGGGGAATGGTGAAGCTTTCTTT. This translates into CAITGQGNGEAFF.

Only one count was recorded for this clone. The rearrangement links TRBV4-1 to TRBJ1-5, with D possibly being TRBD1 (6 bases). The CDR3 extends over 19 amino acids. V lost 2 bases, J lost 5 bases, and 25 bases lay in between. Germline V gene data show CDR1 as MGHRA and CDR2 as YSYEKL. The CDR3 DNA is TGCGCCAGCAGCCAATTCTACATTCACCGGACAGTTAACTATCAGCCCCAGCATTTT. Translating gives CASSQFYIHRTVNYQPQHF.

The chain joins TRBV7-9 to TRBJ2-2; 7 nucleotides agree with TRBD1. V was pared by 5 bases and J by 8 bases, with 11 bases of the junction left unmatched. The CDR3 has 15 amino acids. The germline CDR1 and CDR2 sequences are SEHNR and FQNEAQ (reference sequence). CDR3 region: CASSTSTGPWGELFF. CDR3 in DNA: TGTGCCAGCAGCACCTCGACAGGGCCTTGGGGGGAGCTGTTTTTT.

The gene calls are TRBV9 and TRBJ2-3, with TRBD2 identical over 11 bases. J gave up 5 bases and V 0 bases, and 5 bases lay outside the gene matches. CDR1 SGDLS and CDR2 YYNGEE come from the germline V gene. There are 16 residues in the CDR3. Here the CDR3 reads CASSVALGLAGDTQYF. CDR3 in DNA: TGTGCCAGCAGCGTAGCCCTCGGACTAGCGGGAGATACGCAGTATTTT.

This chain connects TRBV2 to TRBJ2-5, with 16 nucleotides matching TRBD2. V shed 6 bases and J 7 bases; nucleotides not matched to a gene: 5. CDR1 is SNHLY, CDR2 FYNNEI, per germline. CDR3 size: 15 residues. CDR3 coding DNA: TGTGCCAGCAGCGGGACTAGCGGGAGGGCCGGGACCCAGTACTTC. It codes for CASSGTSGRAGTQYF.

This clone was detected once. The rearrangement links TRBV6-1 to TRBJ1-1; perhaps TRBD1 as D (5 bases). The CDR3 extends over 15 amino acids. Germline V gene lookup returns CDR1 MNHNS and CDR2 SASEGT. Trimming took 6 bases from V and 1 from J, leaving 15 bases between them. CDR3 DNA sequence: TGTGCCAGCAGGGGCAGGGCCCTCGCGAACACTGAAGCTTTCTTT. This sequence encodes CASRGRALANTEAFF.